This T cell receptor (beta chain) emerged from a study of T-cell reconstitution after alpha-beta-depleted transplantation in children. This clonotype occurred many times. Its antigen is unknown. Study outcomes and limitations: For some patients, TCRbeta diversity was high at day 60 because of recipient T cells and thymic progenitors that survived.

The CDR3 is 14 residues long. Germline CDR1 SQVTM, CDR2 ANQGSEA. Trimming removed 0 bases at V and 9 bases at J, with 15 bases between. The library targeted TCRbeta and was prepared with unique molecular identifiers. TCRdb re-called the PCR reads through MiXCR, storing one row per CDR3 protein. The sample holds roughly 150,000 distinct CDR3 sequences, 11% seen once. This TCR was sampled from a boy between 2 and 10 years old with acute myeloid leukemia, due to receive a stem cell transplant. The sequenced sample was PBMCs, obtained before TCRalphabeta/CD19-depleted stem cell transplant. The chain joins TRBV29-1 to TRBJ1-5; the D gene is possibly TRBD1 (6 bases). The CDR3 is CSVEDGGATRPQHF. In DNA form, the CDR3 reads TGCAGCGTTGAAGATGGGGGGGCGACGAGGCCCCAGCATTTT.